This TCR beta chain was found in a study of cytomegalovirus exposure and HLA in healthy donors. Looking at the study overall: HLA-typed donors were the source of about 85 million unique TCRs, which an early data release held.

Trimming took off 4 bases at V and 1 base at J, with 11 bases between the two ends. The CDR3 is made up of 15 amino acids. The germline V gene encodes CDR1 SGHNT and CDR2 YYREEE (reference sequence). Points on this clone: As yet, its antigen is unknown.

Study conclusions and caveats: A few V segments could not be told apart, such as TRBV6-2 and TRBV6-3, and were left out. In vitro data verified three CMV-associated chains as specific for CMV antigens.

The PCR was carried out with 60 Vbeta primers and 13 Jbeta primers. Data came from immunoSEQ multiplex PCR; TCRdb stores just in-frame clones and leaves some out. Found here are 100,000 to 150,000 clones, over 75% of them singletons; the top ten hold 9.5% to 15%. This receptor was obtained from a woman between 40 and 55 years old in good health and CMV-seropositive. The sample taken for sequencing was PBMCs. The rearrangement uses TRBV5-4 and TRBJ1-4; tentative D call: TRBD1 (6 bases). CDR3 coding DNA: TGTGCCAGCAGCCTAGGGGGTGGAACTAATGAAAAACTGTTTTTT. Translating gives CASSLGGGTNEKLFF.